One and the same sample provided the 10 T cell receptor beta chains below, sequenced in a study of vaccination and CD4 T cells after COVID-19. Scientists ran DNA taken from cultured CD4+ T cells through the Oncomine TCR Beta short-read assay for sequencing. TCRdb re-derived calls from the PCR reads in MiXCR, one entry per CDR3 protein. The sample comprises approximately 10,000 distinct CDR3 sequences, about 56% of which are singletons, and more than 25% rests with the top ten. Treatment reported: approximately 11-day PBMC culture with coronavirus spike peptide pools or control peptides (ViraFEST assay). Their antigens remain unidentified. Sequencing was done on a sample of CD4+ T cells from blood, cultured in vitro. Source of these receptors: a human donor who had recovered from COVID-19.

In this sample, this clonotype turned up a few times. The chain employs TRBV20-1 and TRBJ1-5, with D possibly TRBD1 on 5 matching bases. This CDR3 spans 13 amino acids. Trimming took 5 bases from V and 3 from J, leaving 11 bases between them. Germline assignment: CDR1 DFQATT and CDR2 SNEGSKA (reference sequence). The CDR3 sequence: CSALDRINQPQHF. The DNA for the CDR3 is TGCAGTGCTTTAGACAGAATCAATCAGCCCCAGCATTTT.

This clonotype has more than one count but fewer than ten. The V call is TRBV20-1, the J call TRBJ1-2, with D perhaps TRBD1 (5 bases). The CDR3 has 15 residues. Germline CDR1 is DFQATT and CDR2 is SNEGSKA (reference sequence). The V end was cut by 0 bases, the J end by 7 bases, with 18 bases between. Here the CDR3 DNA reads TGCAGTGCTAGAGATCTTCGGGGCCCGGCGACTGGCTACACCTTC. The encoded protein is CSARDLRGPATGYTF.

This clonotype was recorded a few times. This chain joins TRBV20-1 and TRBJ2-7; D gene ambiguous. Germline lookup yields CDR1 DFQATT and CDR2 SNEGSKA (reference sequence). Deletions cut 0 bases from V and 4 bases from J, with 7 bases between. The CDR3 is made up of 12 amino acids. CDR3 bases: TGCAGTGCTAGAGATACCAGGTACGAGCAGTACTTC. Translation gives CSARDTRYEQYF.

The sample holds a few counts of this clonotype. The chain links TRBV5-8 to TRBJ1-5, with D hard to call. The CDR3 has 13 amino acids. Germline CDR1 and CDR2: SGHTS and YDEGEE. Trimming took 6 bases from V and 7 from J, leaving 14 bases between them. The CDR3 spells CASKPDGSQPQHF. The CDR3 DNA sequence: TGTGCCAGCAAACCCGACGGGTCCCAGCCCCAGCATTTT.

This clonotype was observed a handful of times. The CDR3 DNA reads TGTGCCAGCAGCTTGGAAACCGGGGACTACGAGCAGTACTTC. Translated: CASSLETGDYEQYF. The gene calls are TRBV11-3 and TRBJ2-7; D might be TRBD2 (5 bases). The CDR3 has 14 residues. Trimming removed 3 bases from V and 3 bases from J, with 12 bases in between. The V gene's germline CDR1 is SGHNT and CDR2 YENEEA.

The chain joins TRBV4-3 to TRBJ1-5; 7 nucleotides agree with TRBD1. Germline CDR1 reads LGHNA; CDR2 reads YSLEER. CDR3 length equals 16 residues. J gave up 3 bases and V 3 bases, and 8 bases lay outside the gene matches. Here the CDR3 reads CASSQRAGQANQPQHF. DNA of the CDR3: TGCGCCAGCAGCCAGAGGGCAGGACAGGCCAATCAGCCCCAGCATTTT.

The V and J genes are TRBV30 and TRBJ1-2; D is unresolved. V shed 5 bases and J shed 3 bases, with 13 bases lying between them. The CDR3 loop spans 13 amino acids. Germline CDR1 and CDR2: GTSNPN and SVGIG (reference sequence). The CDR3 DNA follows: TGTGCCTGGGCCCTCGCTGGGGACTATGGCTACACCTTC. Amino acids: CAWALAGDYGYTF. Combining the CDR3 with reference TRBV30 and TRBJ1-2 gives the whole variable domain SQTIHQWPATLVQPVGSPLSLECTVEGTSNPNLYWYRQAAGRGLQLLFYSVGIGQISSEVPQNLSASRPQDRQFILSSKKLLLSDSGFYLCAWALAGDYGYTFGSGTRLTVV.

The rearrangement joins TRBV20-1 to TRBJ2-2; D is possibly TRBD1 (6 bases). CDR3 size: 17 residues. V was pared by 0 bases and J by 5 bases, with 19 bases between. The V gene's germline CDR1 is DFQATT and CDR2 SNEGSKA (reference sequence). This CDR3 is CSARDGGGPWRTGELFF. The CDR3 DNA reads as TGCAGTGCTAGAGATGGGGGCGGACCTTGGAGGACCGGGGAGCTGTTTTTT.

The V gene is TRBV20-1, the J gene TRBJ2-3; D assignment may be TRBD1 or TRBD2 (5 bases each). Trimming stripped 5 bases from V and 0 bases from J, with 9 bases between. This CDR3 comprises 13 residues. Germline CDR1 is DFQATT and CDR2 is SNEGSKA (reference sequence). CDR3 loop: CSAGGRSTDTQYF. Written as DNA, the CDR3 is TGCAGTGCTGGGGGAAGGAGCACAGATACGCAGTATTTT.

The J gene is TRBJ1-5, the V gene TRBV30; the D is unclear. Germline V gene data show CDR1 as GTSNPN and CDR2 as SVGIG (reference sequence). Trimming removed 1 base at V and 0 bases at J, with 13 bases between. The CDR3 is 16 residues long. CDR3 nucleotides: TGTGCCTGGAGTGCCTCGACGGTCAATAGCAATCAGCCCCAGCATTTT. Translated, it gives CAWSASTVNSNQPQHF. The full variable domain, in which reference TRBV30 and TRBJ1-5 provide the parts outside the CDR3, is SQTIHQWPATLVQPVGSPLSLECTVEGTSNPNLYWYRQAAGRGLQLLFYSVGIGQISSEVPQNLSASRPQDRQFILSSKKLLLSDSGFYLCAWSASTVNSNQPQHFGDGTRLSIL.